This T cell receptor beta chain was identified in a study of T cell responses to AZD1222 COVID-19 vaccine (dated by TCRdb to the early 2020s). Study-level background: AZD1222 recipients whose second dose came at about 4 weeks and those whose second dose came at about 12 weeks were combined into one group, since spike-specific TCR depth and breadth did not differ between the two schedules. TCR sequencing was performed for about 250 trial participants, of whom 200 to 210 were given two doses of AZD1222 and around 26 were given two doses of MenACWY control vaccine. Enrollment into the trials was organized by age into subgroups of 18-55, 56-69 and 70-plus years, and those subgroups contained roughly 140, 27 and 60 TCR-sequenced participants, respectively. What the research found in general, with its limitations: Because no samples from the day 14 peak response were available, repertoires could be characterized only after the peak T cell response. After two AZD1222 doses, both the breadth and the depth of spike-specific TCRs were significantly higher than at day 0 and than in MenACWY recipients. Most participants were white British and females outnumbered males, and the authors suggested that clonal diversity may have been underestimated. The whole spike protein was spanned by vaccine-associated CD4 TCRs, and dominant responses were seen in regions 160-218 and 743-854. Conclusions about previously exposed vaccinees are limited, since just a handful of AZD1222 recipients were seropositive for SARS-CoV-2 at baseline. Reportedly, close to half of the unique spike-specific TCRs recognized epitopes lying outside the regions that are mutated in the B.1.351 and B.1.1.7 variants. In the small 56-69-year group, the increase in depth fell short of significance, most likely because of low power.

The CDR3 regions of human TCRbeta chains were subjected to immunosequencing. Per the authors' processing: Repertoire TCRs were matched against a reference library of SARS-CoV-2-specific TCRs generated with the MIRA antigen-specificity platform. Breadth meant the fraction of unique TCRs that were SARS-CoV-2-associated, whereas depth meant the fraction of total T cells that were SARS-CoV-2-associated. Using the MIRA data, each spike-specific TCR was assigned both to the spike region to which the TCR was reactive and to a CD4 or CD8 class. Log10-transformed breadth and depth values were compared by one-way ANOVA with Sidak's multiple comparisons tests. TCRdb carries this immuneACCESS record with in-frame sequences only. Its versions omit some clonotypes, under half of them owing to an unresolved V gene in the studies checked, with the rest unexplained. Clone size and the V and J calls come from that table; the DNA yielded D and trimming. The sample contains under 200,000 clones, 90% to 95% of them found a single time. The ten largest clonotypes hold about 0.64% of the sample.

Remarks on this clone: Its antigen is not yet known. There are no base qualities to consult, and no much larger clone falls within one base.

The sample's time point label, decoded: baseline before first vaccination. Samples from vaccinated people were obtained from the UK trials COV001 and COV002, which included a single-blind randomized controlled phase 2/3 trial of AZD1222 (ChAdOx1 nCoV-19) in healthy adults. For TCRbeta chain sequencing, PBMC samples from trial participants were taken at day 0 and at day 28 after the second dose. Spanning cysteine to phenylalanine, the CDR3 consists of 13 amino acids. Solely the CDR3 DNA is kept, with 39 bases framed from the first base. As encoded in the germline V gene, CDR1 is SGHTA while CDR2 is FQGNSA. V is trimmed back by 3 bases and J by 10 bases, and the junction contains 6 bases that no gene match accounts for.

Sequencing used peripheral blood, obtained on day 0 of AZD1222 vaccination. This receptor chain uses TRBV7-2 and TRBJ2-1; TRBD1 fits 7 bases in the junction. The source is an adult in good health. The CDR3 in this case is CASSLRTGDEQFF. The DNA sequence is as follows: TGTGCCAGCAGCTTGAGAACAGGGGACGAGCAGTTCTTC.